This entry lists 13 T cell receptor beta chains sequenced from one sample in a study of blood T cells in healthy people across ages. Combining a sample-barcoded 5' primer with a J-beta primer mix, a second PCR ran for roughly 6 to 12 cycles. TCRdb passed the 5' RACE reads through MiXCR, listing each CDR3 protein once. The sample carries over a million distinct CDR3 sequences, approximately 59% recorded once. The specimen sequenced was blood. The source is a man aged 18 to 29 in good health.

V is TRBV7-2 and J is TRBJ2-1, with a possible D match to TRBD2 (5 bases). The CDR3 is made up of 16 amino acids. V lost 5 bases to trimming and J lost 4 bases, with 18 bases between them. The germline CDR1 and CDR2 sequences are SGHTA and FQGNSA. CDR3 nucleotides: TGTGCCAGCAGCCTCGGGGAGCGGCGAGGATACAATGAGCAGTTCTTC. Translated, it gives CASSLGERRGYNEQFF.

The J gene is TRBJ2-5, the V gene TRBV5-1; the D is unclear. Trimming pared 3 bases from V and 4 bases from J, leaving 10 bases between. The CDR3 length is 13 residues. Per the germline V gene, CDR1 is SGHRS and CDR2 is YFSETQ. The CDR3 protein is CASSSHRAETQYF. DNA for the CDR3: TGCGCCAGCAGCTCCCACAGAGCAGAGACCCAGTACTTC.

The chain joins TRBV11-2 to TRBJ2-5, with D perhaps matching TRBD2 (6 bases). The end of the DNA fits TRBJ2-7 better, so the J call may be wrong. This CDR3 has 14 amino acids. Germline values: CDR1 SGHAT, CDR2 FQNNGV. The DNA for the CDR3 is TGTGCCAGCAGCTTATACGGGAGAGAGTACGAGCAGTACTTC. It encodes CASSLYGREYEQYF.

The chain is built from TRBV4-1 and TRBJ2-7, with 9 bases fitting TRBD1. The CDR3 covers 15 residues. The ends lost 3 bases at V and 3 bases at J; junction bases unmatched: 6. The germline V gene encodes CDR1 MGHRA and CDR2 YSYEKL. Here the CDR3 reads CASSQTTGQGYEQYF. As DNA, the CDR3 is TGCGCCAGCAGCCAGACCACGGGACAGGGCTACGAGCAGTACTTC.

The chain links TRBV6-5 to TRBJ1-1; D is undetermined. Germline-derived CDR1 and CDR2 are MNHEY and SVGAGI. The CDR3 extends over 13 amino acids. V shed 6 bases and J shed 4 bases, with 12 bases lying between them. CDR3 DNA: TGTGCCAGCAGCCCGGGTTTGACCACTGAAGCTTTCTTT. Its protein product is CASSPGLTTEAFF.

On this clonotype itself: Relative to the germline gene, one junction end is altered; a read error may explain this. The rearrangement joins TRBV15 to TRBJ2-1, with D possibly called TRBD1 or TRBD2 (5 bases each). The CDR3 is made up of 15 amino acids. CDR1 is LNHNV and CDR2 is YYDKDF in the germline V gene (reference sequence). The CDR3 DNA reads TGTGCCGCCAGCAGAGACCGGGACCGCGACAATGAGCAGTTCTTC. Translated, it gives CAASRDRDRDNEQFF.

J is TRBJ2-5 and V is TRBV6-5; D gene unclear. The closer fit of TRBJ2-7 to the DNA end suggests the J call may be wrong. Germline values: CDR1 MNHEY, CDR2 SVGAGI. CDR3 length equals 14 residues. In DNA form, the CDR3 reads TGTGCCAGCAGTTACAGCTTGGCGGACTACGAGCAGTACTTC. As protein: CASSYSLADYEQYF.

This clonotype was detected a few times. The V and J genes are TRBV7-8 and TRBJ1-2, with unresolved D. The CDR3 sequence is 14 residues long. Between the trimmed V and J ends, which lost 6 bases and 4 bases, there was a span of 15 bases. Germline CDR1 is SGHVS and CDR2 is FQNEAQ. This chain's CDR3 is CASSSSGRTYGYTF. The CDR3 nucleotides read TGTGCCAGCAGTTCCTCCGGACGGACCTATGGCTACACCTTC. Using reference TRBV7-8 and TRBJ1-2 for the parts outside the CDR3, the full variable domain is GAGVSQSPRYKVAKRGQDVALRCDPISGHVSLFWYQQALGQGPEFLTYFQNEAQLDKSGLPSDRFFAERPEGSVSTLKIQRTQQEDSAVYLCASSSSGRTYGYTFGSGTRLTVV.

The genes are TRBV7-9 and TRBJ2-5; D is unresolved. Per germline, CDR1 SEHNR and CDR2 FQNEAQ (reference sequence). The CDR3 loop spans 13 amino acids. Trimming stripped 3 bases from V and 5 bases from J, with 10 bases between. This CDR3 reads CASSLLESETQYF. DNA of the CDR3: TGTGCCAGCAGCTTGCTAGAGTCGGAGACCCAGTACTTC. The full variable domain, its missing parts supplied by reference TRBV7-9 and TRBJ2-5, is DTGVSQNPRHKITKRGQNVTFRCDPISEHNRLYWYRQTLGQGPEFLTYFQNEAQLEKSRLLSDRFSAERPKGSFSTLEIQRTEQGDSAMYLCASSLLESETQYFGPGTRLLVL.

The chain combines TRBV20-1 with TRBJ2-5, with 10 bases that match TRBD1. This CDR3 region has 14 residues. V lost 5 bases, J lost 1 base, and 4 bases stayed unmatched. Germline CDR1 and CDR2: DFQATT and SNEGSKA (reference sequence). CDR3 loop: CSALGQGVQETQYF. The CDR3 DNA is TGCAGTGCTCTCGGACAGGGGGTCCAAGAGACCCAGTACTTC.

CDR3 loop: CASSFSNRQGRFAEAFF. For the CDR3, the DNA is TGTGCCAGCAGCTTCAGCAATCGACAGGGGAGGTTCGCTGAAGCTTTCTTT. This sequence joins TRBV7-9 and TRBJ1-1, with 8 bases aligning to TRBD1. The CDR3 sequence is 17 residues long. CDR1 is SEHNR, CDR2 FQNEAQ, per germline (reference sequence). V shed 3 bases and J 6 bases; nucleotides not matched to a gene: 15.

The genes are TRBV6-1 and TRBJ2-1; D remains ambiguous. CDR3 length: 10 residues. The germline V gene has CDR1 MNHNS and CDR2 SASEGT. V gave up 1 base and J gave up 12 bases, with 4 bases separating them. CDR3 in DNA: TGTGCCAGCAGTGAAGGGGTGCAGTTCTTC. The encoded protein is CASSEGVQFF.

This clonotype appeared once. V is TRBV27 and J is TRBJ1-1; D unresolved. CDR1 is MNHEY and CDR2 is SMNVEV in the germline V gene (reference sequence). CDR3 length: 13 amino acids. V dropped 7 bases and J dropped 2 bases, with 11 bases sitting between them. The CDR3 nucleotides read TGTGCCAGCACCGCGAATACAAACACTGAAGCTTTCTTT. Residues: CASTANTNTEAFF.